A single sample gave rise to the 6 T cell receptor beta chains below, sequenced in a study of blood T cell repertoires in COVID-19. Data came from immunoSEQ multiplex PCR; TCRdb stores just in-frame clones and leaves some out. Of over 150,000 clones listed, around 80% are singletons. The material sequenced was peripheral blood. The origin of the receptors is a man in his fifties or sixties with acute or convalescent COVID-19.

The chain has TRBV4-1 and TRBJ2-7; a weak D match, TRBD2 (5 bases). Per the germline V gene, CDR1 is MGHRA and CDR2 is YSYEKL. This CDR3 region has 16 residues. Trimming shortened V by 2 bases and J by 2 bases, and 16 bases separated the two germline ends. The chain's CDR3 is CASSQSLAGHPYEQYF. The DNA for the CDR3 is TGCGCCAGCAGCCAATCCCTCGCGGGCCACCCCTACGAGCAGTACTTC.

The chain is built from TRBV14 and TRBJ1-2; the D is unclear. This CDR3 comprises 12 residues. Germline-derived CDR1 and CDR2 are SGHDN and FVKESK. V was trimmed by 0 bases and J by 7 bases, leaving 6 bases between them. The CDR3 reads CASSQDRIGYTF. DNA of the CDR3: TGTGCCAGCAGCCAAGATCGTATTGGCTACACCTTC.

The V gene is TRBV30, the J gene TRBJ2-1; D possibly corresponds to TRBD1 (5 bases). V shed 1 base and J shed 0 bases, with 16 bases lying between them. This CDR3 has 17 amino acids. The germline V gene encodes CDR1 GTSNPN and CDR2 SVGIG (reference sequence). The CDR3 sequence is CAWSGTWAGHSYNEQFF. The CDR3 nucleotides are TGTGCCTGGAGTGGTACATGGGCAGGACACTCCTACAATGAGCAGTTCTTC.

V is TRBV24-1 and J is TRBJ2-1, with 8 bases matching TRBD1. Per the germline V gene, CDR1 is KGHDR and CDR2 is SFDVKD. J was trimmed by 0 bases and V by 7 bases; bases with no gene match: 4. The length of the CDR3 is 15 residues. The CDR3 reads CATSGGQASYNEQFF. The CDR3 DNA reads TGTGCCACCAGCGGGGGACAGGCCTCCTACAATGAGCAGTTCTTC.

This clone was picked up a small number of times. V gene TRBV19 combines with J gene TRBJ1-2; 8 positions agree with TRBD1. CDR3 size: 14 residues. The V and J ends lost 7 bases and 0 bases, in that order; junction bases with no gene match: 4. Germline V gives CDR1 LNHDA, CDR2 SQIVND (reference sequence). This CDR3 is CASTPTGANYGYTF. In DNA, the CDR3 is TGTGCCAGTACCCCGACAGGGGCTAACTATGGCTACACCTTC.

This clone was observed a single time. V usage is TRBV3-1 (or the pseudogene TRBV3-2) and J usage is TRBJ1-6; D is ambiguous. CDR1 and CDR2 from the germline V gene are LGHDT and YNNKEL (reference sequence). V was cut by 0 bases and J by 7 bases, with 7 bases left in between. This CDR3 spans 14 amino acids. The CDR3 DNA reads TGTGCCAGCAGCCAAGATTCGGGGAATTCACCCCTCCACTTT. Translated, it gives CASSQDSGNSPLHF.